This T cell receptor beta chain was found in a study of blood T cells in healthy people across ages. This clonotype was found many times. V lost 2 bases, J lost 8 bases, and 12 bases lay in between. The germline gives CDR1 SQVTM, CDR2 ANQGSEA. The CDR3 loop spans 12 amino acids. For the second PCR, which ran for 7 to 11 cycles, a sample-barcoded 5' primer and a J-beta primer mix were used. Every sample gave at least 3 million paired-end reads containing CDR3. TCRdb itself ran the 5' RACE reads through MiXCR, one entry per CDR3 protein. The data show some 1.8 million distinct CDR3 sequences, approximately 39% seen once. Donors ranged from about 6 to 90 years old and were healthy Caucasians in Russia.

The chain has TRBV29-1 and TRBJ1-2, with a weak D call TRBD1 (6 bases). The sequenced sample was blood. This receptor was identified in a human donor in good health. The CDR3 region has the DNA TGCAGCGTTGAACGTACAGGGAAAGGCTACACCTTC. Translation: CSVERTGKGYTF.